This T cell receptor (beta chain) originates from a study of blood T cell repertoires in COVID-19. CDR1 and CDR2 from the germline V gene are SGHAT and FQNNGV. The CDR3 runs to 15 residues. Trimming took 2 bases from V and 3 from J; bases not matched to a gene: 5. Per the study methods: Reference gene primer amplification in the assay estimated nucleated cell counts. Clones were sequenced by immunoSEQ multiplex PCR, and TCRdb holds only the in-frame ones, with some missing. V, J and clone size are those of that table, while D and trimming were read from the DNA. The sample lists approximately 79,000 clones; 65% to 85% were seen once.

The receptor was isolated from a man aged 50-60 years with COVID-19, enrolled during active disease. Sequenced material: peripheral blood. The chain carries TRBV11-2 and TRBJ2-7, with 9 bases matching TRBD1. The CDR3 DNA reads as TGTGCCAGCAGCTTATCGGGACAGGGAGGCTACGAGCAGTACTTC. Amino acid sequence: CASSLSGQGGYEQYF.